This T cell receptor (beta chain) comes out of a study of cytomegalovirus exposure and HLA in healthy donors. Regarding the study as a whole: With later analysis, a missense DCLRE1C variant became linked to TCR beta V- and J-gene trimming. Some V segments (TRBV6-2 and TRBV6-3 among them) were excluded as indistinguishable. In a later analysis, common viral pathogens appeared linked to several of the most significant clusters. What a later analysis reportedly showed was that an Asian-associated ancestry cluster had fewer N-insertions than the approximately 700-donor mean.

CDR3 length equals 14 residues. Deletions cut 2 bases from V and 3 bases from J, with 10 bases between. Germline V gene lookup returns CDR1 SGHVS and CDR2 FNYEAQ. As to this clone: Its antigen is not known.

The PCR employed 60 Vbeta primers together with 13 Jbeta primers. Method: immunoSEQ multiplex PCR; TCRdb's copy keeps in-frame clones and lacks some. This table holds about 120,000 clones, roughly 82% found once. The chain recombines TRBV7-6 with TRBJ1-2, with D unresolved. The receptor was derived from a man aged 18 to 29 in good health and CMV-seropositive. Source material: PBMCs. The CDR3 is CASSLSAIHYGYTF. CDR3 nucleotides: TGTGCCAGCAGCTTATCCGCTATCCACTATGGCTACACCTTC.